The 19 T cell receptor beta chains given below trace back to one sample, sequenced in a study of T cells in tuberculosis. Sequencing was performed with immunoSEQ multiplex PCR; in TCRdb, only in-frame clones are kept and a portion is missing. Among under 40,000 clones listed, approximately 94% were seen once. Sequenced material: PBMCs. The origin of the receptors is a donor aged 10-29 years with latent tuberculosis or without tuberculosis infection.

The V and J genes are TRBV6-5 and TRBJ2-1; possible D gene TRBD2, 7 bases. The ends were cut back, 2 bases at V and 0 bases at J, with 11 bases in the middle. CDR1 and CDR2 from the germline V gene are MNHEY and SVGAGI. CDR3 length: 16 amino acids. The CDR3 protein is CASSYGRGSSYNEQFF. In DNA, the CDR3 is TGTGCCAGCAGTTACGGGAGGGGGAGCTCCTACAATGAGCAGTTCTTC.

The CDR3 sequence: CASSPLAGVLETQYF. The CDR3 coding sequence is TGCGCCAGCAGCCCTCTAGCGGGAGTTCTGGAGACCCAGTACTTC. The chain carries TRBV4-1 and TRBJ2-5, with 10 bases identical to TRBD2. Germline V gene sequence: CDR1 MGHRA, CDR2 YSYEKL. With 4 bases clipped from V and 5 bases from J, the junction kept 7 bases outside the gene matches. The CDR3 consists of 15 residues.

As to this clone: A read error may account for a junction end that differs from germline. The V gene is TRBV5-5, the J gene TRBJ2-7; 7 nucleotides agree with TRBD1. This CDR3 region has 15 residues. From germline, CDR1 is SGHKS and CDR2 YYEKEE (reference sequence). The CDR3 nucleotides read TGTGCCAGCAGCCGAGCCGGGACAGCGTCCTACGAACAGTACTTC. Protein: CASSRAGTASYEQYF.

This CDR3 is CASLALRDYNEQFF. The CDR3 DNA reads as TGTGCCAGTCTAGCCCTGCGGGATTACAATGAGCAGTTCTTC. The chain employs TRBV18 and TRBJ2-1; D is possibly TRBD2 (6 bases). The CDR3 spans 14 residues. Germline CDR1 reads KGHSH; CDR2 reads LQKENI. The ends were cut back, 9 bases at V and 4 bases at J, with 16 bases in the middle. Complete variable domain (other parts from reference TRBV18 and TRBJ2-1): NAGVMQNPRHLVRRRGQEARLRCSPMKGHSHVYWYRQLPEEGLKFMVYLQKENIIDESGMPKERFSAEFPKEGPSILRIQQVVRGDSAAYFCASLALRDYNEQFFGPGTRLTVL.

V is TRBV6-4 and J is TRBJ2-1; 10 nucleotides match TRBD2. This CDR3 has 15 amino acids. Per the germline V gene, CDR1 is MRHNA and CDR2 is SNTAGT. J lost 6 bases, V lost 2 bases, and 4 bases had no gene match. The CDR3 reads CASSDRVAGGNEQFF. DNA for the CDR3: TGTGCCAGCAGTGACAGGGTAGCGGGAGGCAATGAGCAGTTCTTC.

The chain recombines TRBV9 with TRBJ1-2; 8 nucleotides match TRBD1. The J segment lost 1 base and the V segment lost 3 bases, leaving 5 bases of the junction unmatched. CDR3 length equals 15 residues. Germline lookup yields CDR1 SGDLS and CDR2 YYNGEE. The CDR3 region has the DNA TGTGCCAGCAGCGGCAGACAGGGGCATAACTATGGCTACACCTTC. It specifies CASSGRQGHNYGYTF.

This chain connects TRBV29-1 to TRBJ2-2; the D gene is possibly TRBD2 (6 bases). CDR1 SQVTM and CDR2 ANQGSEA come from the germline V gene. The CDR3 length is 14 residues. Trimming stripped 4 bases from V and 4 bases from J, with 13 bases between. CDR3 loop: CSVGHRRATGELFF. The CDR3 DNA reads TGCAGCGTTGGCCATAGGAGGGCCACCGGGGAGCTGTTTTTT.

V is TRBV29-1 and J is TRBJ2-7, with 7 bases identical to TRBD2. V shed 6 bases, J shed 4 bases, and the junction held 12 bases outside the gene matches. The length of the CDR3 is 14 residues. Per germline, CDR1 SQVTM and CDR2 ANQGSEA. This chain's CDR3 is CSVIPSGGSYEQYF. CDR3 nucleotides: TGCAGCGTAATACCCAGCGGCGGGAGTTACGAGCAGTACTTC.

J is TRBJ1-2 and V is TRBV19; a weak D match, TRBD1 (5 bases). V was shortened by 9 bases and J by 6 bases, with 20 bases between the two germline ends. The length of the CDR3 is 14 residues. Germline V gene sequence: CDR1 LNHDA, CDR2 SQIVND (reference sequence). CDR3 nucleotides: TGTGCCAGCCGGGGGTCCCCTTTAGCTGATGGCTACACCTTC. This gives the protein CASRGSPLADGYTF.

This chain joins TRBV2 and TRBJ2-1; 8 bases are shared with TRBD1. This CDR3 spans 15 amino acids. Germline V gene data show CDR1 as SNHLY and CDR2 as FYNNEI. V lost 6 bases and J lost 12; bases outside the gene matches: 16. The CDR3 bases are TGTGCCAGCAGAACAGACAGGGGACACAATGAAGGGCAGTTCTTC. Translated, it gives CASRTDRGHNEGQFF.

The rearrangement links TRBV2 to TRBJ2-2; 9 bases match TRBD1. The V gene end was trimmed by 4 bases and the J gene end by 0 bases; junction bases not matched to a gene: 0. The CDR3 is 15 residues long. CDR1 is SNHLY, CDR2 FYNNEI, per germline. CDR3: CASSGQGANTGELFF. The DNA for the CDR3 is TGTGCCAGCAGTGGACAGGGGGCGAACACCGGGGAGCTGTTTTTT.

The chain employs TRBV10-2 and TRBJ1-1; D might be TRBD1 (5 bases). Germline V CDR1 and CDR2: WSHSY, SAAADI. V was cut by 0 bases and J by 0 bases, with 11 bases left in between. The CDR3 extends over 16 amino acids. The CDR3 DNA sequence: TGCGCCAGCAGTGAGTCTGGGTGGGGCTTGAACACTGAAGCTTTCTTT. The encoded protein is CASSESGWGLNTEAFF.

This clone was detected once. The J gene is TRBJ2-7, the V gene TRBV20-1, with unresolved D. CDR3 length equals 11 residues. Germline V CDR1 and CDR2: DFQATT, SNEGSKA (reference sequence). V lost 0 bases to trimming and J lost 6 bases, with 6 bases between them. The DNA of the CDR3 is TGCAGTGCTAGAGATGAGGTCGAGCAGTACTTC. It is translated as CSARDEVEQYF.

The chain has TRBV27 and TRBJ2-7, with D possibly TRBD2 on 6 matching bases. Germline V gene lookup returns CDR1 MNHEY and CDR2 SMNVEV (reference sequence). V lost 5 bases and J lost 5, with 10 bases in between. The length of the CDR3 is 12 residues. The CDR3: CASSPRGDEQYF. The CDR3 DNA follows: TGTGCCAGCAGTCCTCGCGGGGACGAGCAGTACTTC.

The J gene is TRBJ1-2, the V gene TRBV4-1; maybe TRBD1 (5 bases). Per the germline V gene, CDR1 is MGHRA and CDR2 is YSYEKL. There are 17 residues in the CDR3. Trimming took off 4 bases at V and 3 bases at J, with 21 bases between the two ends. The chain's CDR3 is CASSLDLFSAGYYGYTF. The DNA of the CDR3 is TGCGCCAGCAGCCTAGACCTCTTCTCGGCAGGGTACTATGGCTACACCTTC.

This chain joins TRBV18 and TRBJ2-6, with 7 bases lining up with TRBD1. Unmatched junction bases numbered 7, after V lost 5 bases and J lost 0 bases. Germline loops: CDR1 KGHSH, CDR2 LQKENI. The CDR3 extends over 17 amino acids. For the CDR3, the DNA is TGTGCCAGCTCATTACGGGACAGCTTCTCTGGGGCCAACGTCCTGACTTTC. Amino acid sequence: CASSLRDSFSGANVLTF.

V usage is TRBV7-8 and J usage is TRBJ2-3, with D unresolved. V lost 2 bases and J lost 0, with 6 bases in between. This CDR3 has 14 amino acids. CDR1 SGHVS and CDR2 FQNEAQ come from the germline V gene. This chain's CDR3 is CASSLMRSTDTQYF. The CDR3 DNA reads as TGTGCCAGCAGCTTAATGAGAAGCACAGATACGCAGTATTTT.

The chain has TRBV7-9 and TRBJ1-1; D is uncertain. This CDR3 comprises 14 residues. The germline gives CDR1 SEHNR, CDR2 FQNEAQ (reference sequence). V shed 1 base and J shed 1 base, with 7 bases lying between them. The CDR3 nucleotides are TGTGCCAGCAGCTTAGAGACGGGGAACACTGAAGCTTTCTTT. Residues: CASSLETGNTEAFF.

The rearrangement joins TRBV2 to TRBJ2-1; no definite D call. The CDR3 totals 14 residues. CDR1 is SNHLY and CDR2 is FYNNEI in the germline V gene. The ends were cut back, 3 bases at V and 3 bases at J, with 9 bases in the middle. Here the CDR3 reads CASSEKRHYNEQFF. The CDR3 region has the DNA TGTGCCAGCAGTGAGAAGAGACACTACAATGAGCAGTTCTTC.